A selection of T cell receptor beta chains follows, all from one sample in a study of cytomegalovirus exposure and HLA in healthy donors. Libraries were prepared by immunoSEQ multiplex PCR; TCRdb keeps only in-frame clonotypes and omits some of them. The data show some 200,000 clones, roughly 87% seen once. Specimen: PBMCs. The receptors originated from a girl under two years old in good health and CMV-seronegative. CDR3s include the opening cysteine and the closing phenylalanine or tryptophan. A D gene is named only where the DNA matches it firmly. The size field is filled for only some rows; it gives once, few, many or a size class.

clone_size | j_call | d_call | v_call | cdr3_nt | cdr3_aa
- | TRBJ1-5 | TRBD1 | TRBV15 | TGTGCCACCAGCGGACAGGGTAGCAATCAGCCCCAGCATTTT | CATSGQGSNQPQHF
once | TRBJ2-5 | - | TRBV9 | TGTGCCAGCAGCGTAGGCGGGTATAACAGAGAGACCCAGTACTTC | CASSVGGYNRETQYF
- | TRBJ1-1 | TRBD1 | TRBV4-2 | TGTGCCAGCAGCCAAGAGAGACAGGGTGAAGCTTTCTTT | CASSQERQGEAFF
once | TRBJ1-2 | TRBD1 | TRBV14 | TGTGCCAGCAGCCAAGCCCCGACAGGGGCCTATGGCTACACCTTC | CASSQAPTGAYGYTF
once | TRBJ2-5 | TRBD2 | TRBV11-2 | TGTGCCAGCAGCTTACAGCCCAGCGGGGGCCAAGAGACCCAGTACTTC | CASSLQPSGGQETQYF
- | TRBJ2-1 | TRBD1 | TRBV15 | TGTGCCACCAGCAGAGATAGGGGGCGACTCGGGGCCAATGAGCAGTTCTTC | CATSRDRGRLGANEQFF
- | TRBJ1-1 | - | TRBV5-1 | TGCGCCAGCAGCTTGGCCTGGGGGGGGAGGACTGAAGCTTTCTTT | CASSLAWGGRTEAFF
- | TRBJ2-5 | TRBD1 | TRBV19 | TGTGCCAGTAGTATCGGACAGGGACCGAGCATGGGAGAGACCCAGTACTTC | CASSIGQGPSMGETQYF
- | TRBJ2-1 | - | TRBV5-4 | TGTGCCAGCAGCTCCGGGAATGAGCAGTTCTTC | CASSSGNEQFF
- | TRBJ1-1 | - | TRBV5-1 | TGCGCCAGCAGAAGGGGGAACACTGAAGCTTTCTTT | CASRRGNTEAFF
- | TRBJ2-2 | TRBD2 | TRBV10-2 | TGCGCCAGCAGTGAGCCCCCGGGACTAGCGGGGGGGCCCGGGGAGCTGTTTTTT | CASSEPPGLAGGPGELFF
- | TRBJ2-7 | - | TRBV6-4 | TGTGCCAGCAGCCCGGATACAGGGTTCTACGAGCAGTACTTC | CASSPDTGFYEQYF
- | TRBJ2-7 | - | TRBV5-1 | TGCGCCAGCAGCTTGGGTTGGGGGCCAGAGTACGAGCAGTACTTC | CASSLGWGPEYEQYF
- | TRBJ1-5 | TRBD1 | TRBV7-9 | TGTGCCAGCAGCTCCGGACAGGGGACTAATCAGCCCCAGCATTTT | CASSSGQGTNQPQHF
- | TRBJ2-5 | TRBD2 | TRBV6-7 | TGTGCCAGCAGTAGGACCTGCGGGGGACCTCAAGAGACCCAGTACTTC | CASSRTCGGPQETQYF
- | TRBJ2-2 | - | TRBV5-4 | TGTGCCAGCAGCCCTGGACTGGGGAACACCGGGGAGCTGTTTTTT | CASSPGLGNTGELFF
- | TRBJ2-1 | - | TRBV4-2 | TGTGCCAGCAGCCAAGCCCCTGTCGGGACTCACAATGAGCAGTTCTTC | CASSQAPVGTHNEQFF
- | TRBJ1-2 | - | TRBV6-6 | TGTGCCAGCAGTTACTACAGGGAAGGCTATGGCTACACCTTC | CASSYYREGYGYTF
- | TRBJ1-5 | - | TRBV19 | TGTGCCAGTAGAGTCGGGGAGTATAGCAATCAGCCCCAGCATTTT | CASRVGEYSNQPQHF
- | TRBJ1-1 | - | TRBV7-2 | TGTGCCAGCAGCTTAGTTACTCGCCACACTGAAGCTTTCTTT | CASSLVTRHTEAFF
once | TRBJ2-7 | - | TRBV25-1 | TGTGCCAGCAGTGAGGCCACCTACGAGCAGTACTTC | CASSEATYEQYF
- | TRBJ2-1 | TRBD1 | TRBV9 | TGTGCCAGCAGCGTAGGGGGACAGGGATATGGTGAGCAGTTCTTC | CASSVGGQGYGEQFF
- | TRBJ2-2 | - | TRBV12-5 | TGTGCTAGTGGTTTGGTATATTTTGCAGGGGCGCCCATCACCGGGGAGCTGTTTTTT | CASGLVYFAGAPITGELFF
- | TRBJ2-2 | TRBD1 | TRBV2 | TGTGCCAGCAGTGGCCGGGACAGGGGTTTAGGCAGTCACGGGGAGCTGTTTTTT | CASSGRDRGLGSHGELFF
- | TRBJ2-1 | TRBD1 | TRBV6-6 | TGTGCCAGCAGTTTGGACAGGATGGTCTACAATGAGCAGTTCTTC | CASSLDRMVYNEQFF
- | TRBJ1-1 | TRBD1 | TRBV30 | TGTGCCTGGAGTGTACTTTCGACCCGAACAGGGGACAACCTAATGAACACTGAAGCTTTCTTT | CAWSVLSTRTGDNLMNTEAFF
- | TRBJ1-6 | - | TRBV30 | TGTGCCTGGAGTGTGGGGGGGGCCCCCTATAATTCACCCCTCCACTTT | CAWSVGGAPYNSPLHF
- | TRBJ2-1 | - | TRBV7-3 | TGTGCCAGCAGCTACTTACAGGGCTATGAGCAGTTCTTC | CASSYLQGYEQFF
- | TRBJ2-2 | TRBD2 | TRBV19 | TGTGCCAGTAGTATTTTAGGCGGGGGGAGCACCGGGGAGCTGTTTTTT | CASSILGGGSTGELFF
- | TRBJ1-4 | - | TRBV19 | TGTGCCAGTAGTATCGCAACTAATGAAAAACTGTTTTTT | CASSIATNEKLFF
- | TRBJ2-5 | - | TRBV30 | TGTGCCTGGAGTGTACTTGCAGAGACCCAGTACTTC | CAWSVLAETQYF
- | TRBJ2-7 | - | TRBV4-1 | TGCGCCAGCAGTCGAGTATTGACAGACGCCTACGAGCAGTACTTC | CASSRVLTDAYEQYF
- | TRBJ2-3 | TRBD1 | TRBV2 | TGTGCCAGCAGTGAAGCGGCGACAGGGAGCACAGATACGCAGTATTTT | CASSEAATGSTDTQYF
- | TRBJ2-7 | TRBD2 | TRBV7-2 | TGTGCCAGCAGCTTTTCTAGCGGTCCTTCCTACGAGCAGTACTTC | CASSFSSGPSYEQYF
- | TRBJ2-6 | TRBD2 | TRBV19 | TGTGCCAGTAGTACAATAGCGGGAGGAACATCTGGGGCCAACGTCCTGACTTTC | CASSTIAGGTSGANVLTF
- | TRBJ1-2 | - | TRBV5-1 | TGCGCCAGCAGCTTGGTAGGGGGGGCGATTGAGTCAGGCTATGGCTACACCTTC | CASSLVGGAIESGYGYTF
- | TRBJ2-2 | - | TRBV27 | TGTGCCAGCAGTTTATTTTCCAGGGCCCTAAAGGCCGGGGAGCTGTTTTTT | CASSLFSRALKAGELFF